Each of the 26 T cell receptor beta chains below was sequenced from the same sample in a study of type 1 and type 2 diabetes patients. PCR was run on genomic DNA. A primer set of 30 forward and 13 reverse primers amplified the CDR3. MiXCR was run by TCRdb on the multiplex PCR reads, yielding one entry per CDR3 protein. The sample includes some 250,000 distinct CDR3 sequences, approximately 45% seen only once; the top ten take roughly 15%. Sequencing was carried out using peripheral blood mononuclear cells (PBMCs). Receptor source: a man between 18 and 29 years old with type 2 diabetes.

As regards this clonotype: It is unclear where the CDR3 begins or ends on the DNA, so no DNA is shown, and the CDR3 is as TCRdb lists it. The chain has TRBV12-3 or TRBV12-4 and TRBJ2-5; TRBD1, as called in the table, went unchecked against the DNA. The CDR3 sequence runs 20 residues, both termini included. CDR3: CASSGTGVYGYTFGSGTQYF.

In nucleotides, the CDR3 is TGTGCCAGCAGTGATAGGGACGGCTCCTATGGCTACACCTTC. Encoded protein: CASSDRDGSYGYTF. The genes are TRBV2 and TRBJ1-2; TRBD1 might be the D (5 bases). The CDR3 is 14 amino acids. The germline gives CDR1 SNHLY, CDR2 FYNNEI. Trimming took 3 bases from V and 4 from J, leaving 12 bases between them.

This clonotype was counted many times. The chain employs TRBV2 and TRBJ2-2; 8 nucleotides align to TRBD1. The V gene end was trimmed by 6 bases and the J gene end by 7 bases; junction bases not matched to a gene: 7. The CDR3 has 14 residues. Germline V gene sequence: CDR1 SNHLY, CDR2 FYNNEI. This CDR3 reads CASRGQGISGELFF. The CDR3 DNA is TGTGCCAGCAGAGGACAGGGCATTAGCGGGGAGCTGTTTTTT. The full variable domain, completed using reference TRBV2 and TRBJ2-2, is EPEVTQTPSHQVTQMGQEVILRCVPISNHLYFYWYRQILGQKVEFLVSFYNNEISEKSEIFDDQFSVERPDGSNFTLKIRSTKLEDSAMYFCASRGQGISGELFFGEGSRLTVL.

In its sample, this clonotype was seen many times. The gene calls are TRBV7-3 and TRBJ2-5; 9 bases agree with TRBD1. V trimming: 5 bases; J trimming: 2 bases; junction bases outside the gene matches: 3. Germline CDR1 is SGHTA and CDR2 is FQGTGA. The CDR3 loop spans 14 amino acids. CDR3 bases: TGTGCCAGCAGCCCTGGGACAGGGCAAGAGACCCAGTACTTC. This gives the protein CASSPGTGQETQYF.

V and J are TRBV4-3 and TRBJ1-2, with 7 bases identical to TRBD1. Per germline, CDR1 LGHNA and CDR2 YSLEER. There are 13 residues in the CDR3. After removal of 2 bases from V and 4 bases from J, the junction contained 1 base not matched to a gene. The chain's CDR3 is CASSQQGGYGYTF. In nucleotides, the CDR3 is TGCGCCAGCAGCCAACAGGGGGGCTATGGCTACACCTTC.

This clonotype was recorded a few times. V is TRBV19 and J is TRBJ2-1; D possibly corresponds to TRBD2 (6 bases). This CDR3 is built from 14 residues. Trimming took off 1 base at V and 5 bases at J, with 9 bases between the two ends. Per the germline V gene, CDR1 is LNHDA and CDR2 is SQIVND (reference sequence). As DNA, the CDR3 is TGTGCCAGTAGTATAGTTAGCGGAAACAATGAGCAGTTCTTC. Translation: CASSIVSGNNEQFF.

The table lists this clonotype with many counts. J is TRBJ2-6 and V is TRBV25-1; tentatively, D is TRBD1 (5 bases). Between the trimmed V and J ends, which lost 1 base and 1 base, there was a span of 8 bases. This CDR3 contains 16 residues. Germline V gene sequence: CDR1 MGHDK, CDR2 SYGVNS. The DNA for the CDR3 is TGTGCCAGCAGTGAATTAAGGGGATCTGGGGCCAACGTCCTGACTTTC. Amino acid sequence: CASSELRGSGANVLTF.

This clonotype was seen a few times. CDR3 DNA sequence: TGTGCCAGCAGGGCGACAGCGTCTGTGGAGACCCAGTACTTC. Encoded protein: CASRATASVETQYF. This chain uses TRBV27 with TRBJ2-5; D is possibly TRBD1 (5 bases). Germline values: CDR1 MNHEY, CDR2 SMNVEV (reference sequence). The CDR3 length is 14 residues. Deletions cut 6 bases from V and 5 bases from J, with 16 bases between.

The chain carries TRBV7-8 and TRBJ2-6; 12 bases map to TRBD2. The CDR3 is 19 residues long. The ends lost 6 bases at V and 4 bases at J; junction bases unmatched: 13. Germline V gene sequence: CDR1 SGHVS, CDR2 FQNEAQ. The CDR3 loop is CASSRPPTSGGAGANVLTF. The CDR3, as DNA: TGTGCCAGCAGTCGACCACCGACTAGCGGGGGTGCCGGGGCCAACGTCCTGACTTTC.

Notes on this clonotype: Mismatch with germline at one junction end may stem from a read error. The rearrangement uses TRBV19 and TRBJ2-2; 7 bases align to TRBD1. The CDR3 runs to 14 residues. Germline V gives CDR1 LNHDA, CDR2 SQIVND (reference sequence). CDR3 nucleotide sequence: TGTGCCAGCAGTCGACAGGGCGTCACCGGGGAGCTGCTTTTT. This gives the protein CASSRQGVTGELLF. The full variable domain, in which reference TRBV19 and TRBJ2-2 provide the parts outside the CDR3, is DGGITQSPKYLFRKEGQNVTLSCEQNLNHDAMYWYRQDPGQGLRLIYYSQIVNDFQKGDIAEGYSVSREKKESFPLTVTSAQKNPTAFYLCASSRQGVTGELLFGEGSRLTVL.

The J gene is TRBJ2-5, the V gene TRBV7-2, with 9 bases aligning to TRBD2. V shed 5 bases and J 3 bases; nucleotides not matched to a gene: 13. Germline V gene sequence: CDR1 SGHTA, CDR2 FQGNSA. The CDR3 consists of 17 residues. The CDR3 is CASSPPGQLAGEETQYF. DNA of the CDR3: TGTGCCAGCAGCCCGCCTGGGCAACTAGCGGGTGAAGAGACCCAGTACTTC.

This clonotype was found a few times. This rearrangement joins TRBV6-5 to TRBJ1-6, with 7 bases matching TRBD1. Losses at the gene ends were 0 bases for V and 5 bases for J; bases not matched to a gene: 1. Germline CDR1 and CDR2: MNHEY and SVGAGI. The CDR3 spans 15 residues. In DNA form, the CDR3 reads TGTGCCAGCAGTTACTCTGACAGGGATAATTCACCCCTCCACTTT. Its translation is CASSYSDRDNSPLHF.

This clonotype was found a few times. J is TRBJ1-2 and V is TRBV11-2, with a possible D match to TRBD1 (5 bases). The CDR3 is 13 residues long. CDR1 and CDR2 (germline): SGHAT, FQNNGV. The V gene lost 8 bases and the J gene lost 4 bases, with 14 bases spanning the gap. CDR3 nucleotides: TGTGCCAGCGTCGAGAGCAGGGCCTATGGCTACACCTTC. Residues: CASVESRAYGYTF.

This clonotype was seen only once. Since a much larger clone is just one base distant, this may be a read error. The V gene is TRBV19, the J gene TRBJ1-1; D unresolved. Germline V gives CDR1 LNHDA, CDR2 SQIVND (reference sequence). This CDR3 has 16 amino acids. The V and J ends lost 4 bases and 1 base respectively, with 16 bases between them. The CDR3 bases are TGTGCCAGTAGTACCAAGGTAAAGACAAGGAACACTGAAGCTTTCTTT. Its protein product is CASSTKVKTRNTEAFF.

The table lists this clonotype with a count of one. The chain uses TRBV7-9 and TRBJ1-2; 9 bases line up with TRBD1. Germline V gene lookup returns CDR1 SEHNR and CDR2 FQNEAQ (reference sequence). The junction had 6 bases not matched to a gene; V was cut back by 2 bases and J by 5 bases. The CDR3 extends over 15 amino acids. This chain's CDR3 is CASSLHRDREYGYTF. Written as DNA, the CDR3 is TGTGCCAGCAGCTTACACCGGGACAGGGAGTATGGCTACACCTTC.

The chain employs TRBV2 and TRBJ1-4, with TRBD1 identical over 7 bases. Germline CDR1 and CDR2: SNHLY and FYNNEI. The junction had 6 bases not matched to a gene; V was cut back by 6 bases and J by 8 bases. This CDR3 comprises 13 residues. This CDR3 is CASRRQGDEKLFF. CDR3 nucleotide sequence: TGTGCCAGCAGAAGGCAGGGGGACGAAAAACTGTTTTTT. Complete variable domain (other parts from reference TRBV2 and TRBJ1-4): EPEVTQTPSHQVTQMGQEVILRCVPISNHLYFYWYRQILGQKVEFLVSFYNNEISEKSEIFDDQFSVERPDGSNFTLKIRSTKLEDSAMYFCASRRQGDEKLFFGSGTQLSVL.

A remark on this clonotype: At one end the junction does not follow the germline gene, possibly because of a read error. The chain uses TRBV5-1 and TRBJ1-2; no clear D. This CDR3 has 13 amino acids. CDR1 is SGHRS and CDR2 is YFSETQ in the germline V gene. In nucleotides, the CDR3 is TGTGCCAGCAGCTACCGCGATGGCAGTGGCTACACCTTC. Translation gives CASSYRDGSGYTF.

About this clonotype itself: At one end the junction does not follow the germline gene, possibly because of a read error. This chain uses TRBV2 with TRBJ1-6, with no clear D. The CDR3 has 16 residues. CDR1 and CDR2 (germline): SNHLY, FYNNEI. CDR3 residues: CASSESGGSYSSPLHF. CDR3 nucleotide sequence: TGTGCCAGCAGTGAATCCGGTGGCTCCTATAGTTCACCCCTCCACTTT.

This clonotype was detected only a few times. The V and J genes are TRBV7-2 and TRBJ2-2; D gene ambiguous. Germline assignment: CDR1 SGHTA and CDR2 FQGNSA. Trimming removed 1 base at V and 3 bases at J, with 6 bases between. The CDR3 has 14 residues. CDR3 bases: TGTGCCAGCAGCTTAGTTCTGGACACCGGGGAGCTGTTTTTT. Its protein product is CASSLVLDTGELFF.

This clonotype occurred once. The J gene is TRBJ2-3, the V gene TRBV2; 7 nucleotides agree with TRBD2. The CDR3 has 15 residues. V gave up 8 bases and J gave up 0 bases; unmatched junction bases: 8. Germline lookup yields CDR1 SNHLY and CDR2 FYNNEI. CDR3 sequence reads: CASVRTSASTDTQYF. In DNA form, the CDR3 reads TGTGCCAGCGTCAGAACTAGCGCGAGCACAGATACGCAGTATTTT.

The V call is TRBV28, the J call TRBJ1-4, with 7 bases identical to TRBD1. The germline V gene has CDR1 MDHEN and CDR2 SYDVKM. The CDR3 is made up of 15 amino acids. Trimming at V came to 5 bases and at J to 7 bases, leaving 10 bases not matched to a gene. The CDR3: CASSPVGGAGEKLFF. The CDR3 DNA reads as TGTGCCAGCAGTCCCGTAGGGGGCGCGGGTGAAAAACTGTTTTTT.

This chain joins TRBV30 and TRBJ1-2; 10 positions agree with TRBD1. The V and J ends lost 4 bases and 3 bases, in that order; junction bases with no gene match: 8. Per germline, CDR1 GTSNPN and CDR2 SVGIG (reference sequence). The CDR3 length is 15 residues. The CDR3 reads CAWIKTGGEDYGYTF. The DNA for the CDR3 is TGTGCCTGGATCAAGACAGGGGGCGAGGACTATGGCTACACCTTC.

This clonotype was seen repeatedly, ten times or more. The chain joins TRBV15 to TRBJ2-2; no firm D call. CDR1 LNHNV and CDR2 YYDKDF come from the germline V gene (reference sequence). This CDR3 spans 12 amino acids. V was cut by 5 bases and J by 5 bases, with 6 bases left in between. CDR3 coding DNA: TGTGCCACCAGCTTGGGGACCGGGGAGCTGTTTTTT. Translation gives CATSLGTGELFF.

This clonotype came up a few times. Relative to the germline gene, one junction end is altered; a read error may explain this. The CDR3 reads CASSGTGFEQYF. The CDR3 nucleotides read TGTGCCAGCAGTGGGACAGGGTTCGAGCAGTACTTC. The chain has TRBV10-1 and TRBJ2-7; 9 bases are shared with TRBD1. Germline V gene lookup returns CDR1 WNHNN and CDR2 SYGVQD (reference sequence). This CDR3 has 12 residues.

The CDR3 DNA sequence: TGTGCCACCAGCAGTCTAGCGGGAGAGACCCAGTACTTC. Protein sequence: CATSSLAGETQYF. V and J are TRBV15 and TRBJ2-5; TRBD2 aligns across 8 bases. CDR1 and CDR2 (germline): LNHNV, YYDKDF (reference sequence). Germline trimming cut 3 bases from V and 4 bases from J; bases unmatched to any gene: 1. The CDR3 has 13 amino acids.

Only a few counts were recorded for this clonotype. The chain links TRBV6-5 to TRBJ2-1; TRBD1 agrees at 9 bases. Germline-derived CDR1 and CDR2 are MNHEY and SVGAGI. The V gene end was trimmed by 6 bases and the J gene end by 4 bases; junction bases not matched to a gene: 7. CDR3 length: 15 amino acids. CDR3 loop: CASRTGQGLYNEQFF. The DNA of the CDR3 is TGTGCCAGCAGAACGGGACAGGGATTATACAATGAGCAGTTCTTC.